One sample yielded the 13 T cell receptor beta chains listed below, sequenced in a study of resident and recirculating memory T cells in vitiligo. The data were produced by immunoSEQ multiplex PCR, yet TCRdb's version contains in-frame clones alone and is incomplete. The sample records tens of thousands of clones, more than 85% being singletons. Sequenced material: blood. The source of these receptors is a male donor with vitiligo.

V gene TRBV7-9 combines with J gene TRBJ1-2; no reliable D call. The CDR3 sequence is 17 residues long. The germline V and J ends were trimmed by 6 bases and 4 bases, with 24 bases remaining between them. Germline CDR1 and CDR2: SEHNR and FQNEAQ (reference sequence). DNA of the CDR3: TGTGCCAGCAGTTCTGATAGAACCGTGGGAGAGATCTATGGCTACACCTTC. Its protein product is CASSSDRTVGEIYGYTF.

This chain uses TRBV2 with TRBJ2-3; 7 nucleotides line up with TRBD2. J was trimmed by 2 bases and V by 10 bases; bases with no gene match: 9. CDR1 is SNHLY, CDR2 FYNNEI, per germline. This CDR3 has 14 amino acids. The CDR3 here is CATPRLADTDTQYF. The CDR3 nucleotides read TGTGCCACCCCCCGGCTAGCGGACACAGATACGCAGTATTTT.

This clone was seen once. The J gene is TRBJ2-7, the V gene TRBV4-2, with TRBD1 matching 8 bases. J lost 6 bases, V lost 0 bases, and 4 bases had no gene match. The CDR3 is 14 residues long. From germline, CDR1 is LGHNA and CDR2 YNFKEQ. CDR3 protein: CASSQDGQGSEQYF. CDR3 DNA sequence: TGTGCCAGCAGCCAAGATGGACAGGGCAGCGAGCAGTACTTC.

This chain joins TRBV7-9 and TRBJ2-3; TRBD1 might be the D (6 bases). Germline V gene sequence: CDR1 SEHNR, CDR2 FQNEAQ (reference sequence). V was trimmed by 5 bases and J by 4 bases, leaving 10 bases between them. The CDR3 loop spans 13 amino acids. The CDR3 here is CASSGNRADTQYF. The CDR3 DNA reads TGTGCCAGCAGCGGAAACAGGGCAGATACGCAGTATTTT. Full variable domain (outside the CDR3, taken from reference TRBV7-9 and TRBJ2-3): DTGVSQNPRHKITKRGQNVTFRCDPISEHNRLYWYRQTLGQGPEFLTYFQNEAQLEKSRLLSDRFSAERPKGSFSTLEIQRTEQGDSAMYLCASSGNRADTQYFGPGTRLTVL.

The chain employs TRBV5-1 and TRBJ2-7; 8 bases line up with TRBD2. The junction had 13 bases not matched to a gene; V was cut back by 3 bases and J by 5 bases. This CDR3 has 16 amino acids. CDR1 and CDR2 (germline): SGHRS, YFSETQ. This CDR3 reads CASSSRGQRGRDEQYF. As DNA, the CDR3 is TGCGCCAGCAGCTCCCGAGGGCAGCGGGGGAGGGACGAGCAGTACTTC.

The rearrangement uses TRBV7-3 and TRBJ2-5, with a weak D call TRBD1 (6 bases). The CDR3 covers 13 residues. Per germline, CDR1 SGHTA and CDR2 FQGTGA. Trimming cost V 5 bases and J 3 bases, with 10 bases left between them. The CDR3 loop is CASSRGQKETQYF. The DNA of the CDR3 is TGTGCCAGCAGCCGTGGACAGAAAGAGACCCAGTACTTC.

The V and J genes are TRBV11-2 and TRBJ1-1; D possibly corresponds to TRBD1 (5 bases). The CDR3 consists of 13 residues. Between the trimmed V and J ends, which lost 5 bases and 11 bases, there was a span of 18 bases. Germline CDR1 SGHAT, CDR2 FQNNGV. The CDR3 bases are TGTGCCAGCAGCCCCCTAACGGGGGTAGGGGCTTTCTTT. This codes for CASSPLTGVGAFF. Using reference TRBV11-2 and TRBJ1-1 for the parts outside the CDR3, the full variable domain is EAGVAQSPRYKIIEKRQSVAFWCNPISGHATLYWYQQILGQGPKLLIQFQNNGVVDDSQLPKDRFSAERLKGVDSTLKIQPAKLEDSAVYLCASSPLTGVGAFFGQGTRLTVV.

This chain links TRBV2 with TRBJ2-3; the match to TRBD2 covers 10 bases. From germline, CDR1 is SNHLY and CDR2 FYNNEI. This CDR3 has 15 amino acids. V lost 7 bases to trimming and J lost 1 base; unmatched junction nucleotides: 5. In DNA, the CDR3 is TGTGCCAGCAAACTAGCGGGGTTAGGCACAGATACGCAGTATTTT. Its translation is CASKLAGLGTDTQYF.

Only a few counts were recorded for this clone. The genes are TRBV16 and TRBJ1-2; the match to TRBD1 covers 7 bases. The germline gives CDR1 KGHSY, CDR2 FQNENV. This CDR3 contains 16 residues. The V gene end was trimmed by 0 bases and the J gene end by 8 bases; junction bases not matched to a gene: 12. CDR3 sequence reads: CASSQSRAPTGEGYTF. CDR3 DNA sequence: TGTGCCAGCAGCCAATCAAGGGCTCCAACAGGGGAAGGCTACACCTTC. The whole variable domain, filled in from reference TRBV16 and TRBJ1-2, reads GEEVAQTPKHLVRGEGQKAKLYCAPIKGHSYVFWYQQVLKNEFKFLISFQNENVFDETGMPKERFSAKCLPNSPCSLEIQATKLEDSAVYFCASSQSRAPTGEGYTFGSGTRLTVV.

The chain carries TRBV7-6 and TRBJ2-1, with 7 nucleotides matching TRBD2. This CDR3 contains 16 residues. Germline values: CDR1 SGHVS, CDR2 FNYEAQ. Trimming cost V 5 bases and J 2 bases; bases outside gene matches: 9. The CDR3 loop reads CASSPRAGGTYNEQFF. DNA of the CDR3: TGTGCCAGCAGCCCCCGTGCCGGGGGGACCTACAATGAGCAGTTCTTC.

The chain has TRBV4-3 and TRBJ1-5; D gene uncertain. This CDR3 is built from 16 residues. Germline CDR1 and CDR2: LGHNA and YSLEER. The ends were cut back, 0 bases at V and 7 bases at J, with 16 bases in the middle. This CDR3 reads CASSQDPGGIGQPQHF. CDR3 bases: TGCGCCAGCAGCCAAGATCCTGGAGGGATCGGACAGCCCCAGCATTTT.

The chain has TRBV5-4 and TRBJ2-2; D is unresolved. Germline CDR1 reads SGHNT; CDR2 reads YYREEE (reference sequence). The V end was cut by 0 bases, the J end by 4 bases, with 7 bases between. The CDR3 length is 14 residues. CDR3 protein: CASSLDSPTGELFF. The CDR3 DNA reads as TGTGCCAGCAGCTTGGACAGTCCCACCGGGGAGCTGTTTTTT.

The V gene is TRBV7-2, the J gene TRBJ1-1; no clear D. The germline V gene encodes CDR1 SGHTA and CDR2 FQGNSA. Trimming left V 1 base short and J 7 bases short, with 7 bases between. This CDR3 has 12 amino acids. The CDR3 reads CASSLVRGEAFF. CDR3 in DNA: TGTGCCAGCAGCTTAGTTCGCGGTGAAGCTTTCTTT.